This TCR beta chain was sequenced for a study of beta chain features in type 1 diabetes. TCRB transcripts that were expressed got sequenced, as all of the isolated RNA had been reverse transcribed. Libraries were prepared by immunoSEQ multiplex PCR; TCRdb keeps only in-frame clonotypes and omits some of them. The table records 250,000 to 350,000 clones, around 15% of them present only once. Trimming cost V 7 bases and J 7 bases, with 14 bases left between them. The CDR3 has 13 amino acids. Germline-derived CDR1 and CDR2 are MNHNS and SASEGT. This clonotype was sampled from a man in his thirties or forties in good health. The sample was central memory CD4+ T cells from blood. This rearrangement joins TRBV6-1 to TRBJ1-5; D not certain. CDR3 bases: TGTGCCAGCACAGAGTCCCCTCCCCAGCCCCAGCATTTT. This translates into CASTESPPQPQHF.